One sample yielded the 18 T cell receptor beta chains listed below, sequenced in a study of PD-L1 blockade in urothelial cancer. Sequenced by immunoSEQ multiplex PCR; TCRdb stores in-frame clones only, minus some. Found here are about 52,000 clones, nearly 85% of them singletons; the top ten hold about 6%. Sample: PBMCs, taken around atezolizumab (anti-PD-L1) treatment. The receptor source for this set is a man between 35 and 55 years old with urothelial cancer.

The rearrangement links TRBV4-3 to TRBJ2-7, with 10 bases fitting TRBD2. Per germline, CDR1 LGHNA and CDR2 YSLEER. The CDR3 spans 15 residues. Trimming cost V 0 bases and J 6 bases; bases outside gene matches: 5. CDR3 DNA: TGCGCCAGCAGCCAAGAAAGGCTAGCGGGAGTCGAGCAGTACTTC. Translation gives CASSQERLAGVEQYF.

This chain joins TRBV27 and TRBJ2-2, with 9 bases fitting TRBD2. From germline, CDR1 is MNHEY and CDR2 SMNVEV (reference sequence). This CDR3 contains 16 residues. After removal of 0 bases from V and 4 bases from J, the junction contained 3 bases not matched to a gene. As DNA, the CDR3 is TGTGCCAGCAGTTTATCCCTACTAGCGGGCACCGGGGAGCTGTTTTTT. Amino acid sequence: CASSLSLLAGTGELFF.

CDR3 residues: CASSLVPHGSGYEQYF. The DNA for the CDR3 is TGCGCCAGCAGCTTGGTTCCACACGGTAGCGGGTACGAGCAGTACTTC. The V gene is TRBV5-1, the J gene TRBJ2-7; 7 bases agree with TRBD2. CDR3 length equals 16 residues. Germline V CDR1 and CDR2: SGHRS, YFSETQ. J gave up 4 bases and V 0 bases, and 10 bases lay outside the gene matches.

V gene TRBV19 combines with J gene TRBJ2-7; 8 positions match TRBD1. Germline CDR1 and CDR2: LNHDA and SQIVND (reference sequence). The J segment lost 4 bases and the V segment lost 4 bases, leaving 9 bases of the junction unmatched. This CDR3 is built from 15 residues. The CDR3 loop is CASSRSGGSSYEQYF. Written as DNA, the CDR3 is TGTGCCAGTAGTAGATCAGGGGGCTCGTCTTACGAGCAGTACTTC.

The gene calls are TRBV14 and TRBJ2-1; 8 bases match TRBD2. There are 16 residues in the CDR3. Germline CDR1 SGHDN, CDR2 FVKESK. With 0 bases clipped from V and 4 bases from J, the junction kept 5 bases outside the gene matches. The CDR3 loop is CASSQDPSGRYNEQFF. CDR3 in DNA: TGTGCCAGCAGCCAAGATCCCAGCGGGAGATACAATGAGCAGTTCTTC.

The chain has TRBV2 and TRBJ2-7, with D possibly matching TRBD1 (6 bases). V dropped 4 bases and J dropped 0 bases, with 13 bases sitting between them. CDR3 length: 15 residues. Germline V gene sequence: CDR1 SNHLY, CDR2 FYNNEI. CDR3: CASSAVTDSSYEQYF. DNA for the CDR3: TGTGCCAGCAGTGCCGTGACGGACAGCTCCTACGAGCAGTACTTC.

CDR3 DNA sequence: TGTGCCAGCAGTTTATTGGGACAGGGCATGGGGACCCAGTACTTC. Translating it yields CASSLLGQGMGTQYF. The chain is built from TRBV28 and TRBJ2-5; TRBD1 matches at 9 bases. The CDR3 is made up of 15 amino acids. Germline-derived CDR1 and CDR2 are MDHEN and SYDVKM. V trimming: 1 base; J trimming: 7 bases; junction bases outside the gene matches: 7.

The V and J genes are TRBV5-1 and TRBJ1-2, with a weak D call TRBD1 (6 bases). The ends were cut back, 0 bases at V and 5 bases at J, with 11 bases in the middle. The CDR3 covers 14 residues. Germline values: CDR1 SGHRS, CDR2 YFSETQ. This CDR3 reads CASSLGTGSYGYTF. As DNA, the CDR3 is TGCGCCAGCAGCTTGGGAACAGGGTCTTATGGCTACACCTTC.

The chain recombines TRBV18 with TRBJ2-3, with a possible D match to TRBD2 (9 bases). The CDR3 sequence is 21 residues long. The ends were cut back, 3 bases at V and 10 bases at J, with 38 bases in the middle. Germline CDR1 KGHSH, CDR2 LQKENI. CDR3 protein: CASSPPLDRALAGSPPRSQYF. The DNA for the CDR3 is TGTGCCAGCTCACCCCCCCTGGACAGGGCGCTAGCGGGATCCCCCCCGAGGTCGCAGTATTTT.

The DNA for the CDR3 is TGTGCCAGCAGCGTATACGGACAGGGACCCTCTGGAAACACCATATATTTT. This translates into CASSVYGQGPSGNTIYF. The chain carries TRBV7-9 and TRBJ1-3, with 8 nucleotides matching TRBD1. Germline V gives CDR1 SEHNR, CDR2 FQNEAQ (reference sequence). V lost 5 bases and J lost 0; bases outside the gene matches: 9. The CDR3 runs 17 residues.

This sequence joins TRBV6-5 and TRBJ2-3, with a weak D call TRBD1 (5 bases). Germline V gene data show CDR1 as MNHEY and CDR2 as SVGAGI. The V and J ends lost 5 bases and 4 bases respectively, with 16 bases between them. The CDR3 covers 15 residues. The CDR3 region has the DNA TGTGCCAGCAGTCCACGCATAGCAGGGTCAGATACGCAGTATTTT. The encoded protein is CASSPRIAGSDTQYF.

This sequence joins TRBV27 and TRBJ2-7, with TRBD2 matching 8 bases. CDR3 length: 13 residues. CDR1 and CDR2 (germline): MNHEY, SMNVEV (reference sequence). Germline trimming cut 4 bases from V and 3 bases from J; bases unmatched to any gene: 2. CDR3 in amino acids: CASSSSGSYEQYF. The CDR3 DNA follows: TGTGCCAGCAGTTCCAGCGGGAGCTACGAGCAGTACTTC.

The chain employs TRBV11-3 and TRBJ2-7; tentative D call: TRBD2 (5 bases). The length of the CDR3 is 13 residues. V gave up 3 bases and J gave up 7 bases, with 13 bases separating them. Germline CDR1 reads SGHNT; CDR2 reads YENEEA. The CDR3 sequence is CASSLTPGGEQYF. The CDR3 nucleotides are TGTGCCAGCAGCTTGACCCCTGGAGGAGAGCAGTACTTC.

V and J are TRBV7-2 and TRBJ1-4; 8 bases agree with TRBD1. The CDR3 is made up of 15 amino acids. Germline V CDR1 and CDR2: SGHTA, FQGNSA. Unmatched junction bases numbered 10, after V lost 5 bases and J lost 8 bases. The CDR3 DNA is TGTGCCAGCAGCCTGGCCACAGGGGGAGAAGAAAAACTGTTTTTT. Translated, it gives CASSLATGGEEKLFF.

The rearrangement joins TRBV30 to TRBJ2-7; tentative D call: TRBD2 (6 bases). Between the trimmed V and J ends, which lost 1 base and 6 bases, there was a span of 13 bases. Germline CDR1 reads GTSNPN; CDR2 reads SVGIG (reference sequence). The CDR3 consists of 13 residues. DNA for the CDR3: TGTGCCTGGAGTGGGGGACTCCCGCCCGAGCAGTACTTC. It specifies CAWSGGLPPEQYF.

The chain carries TRBV11-2 and TRBJ2-5; perhaps TRBD1 as D (6 bases). Between the trimmed V and J ends, which lost 7 bases and 0 bases, there was a span of 24 bases. CDR3 length equals 18 residues. Germline CDR1 SGHAT, CDR2 FQNNGV. In DNA, the CDR3 is TGTGCCAGCACCCAATGGCCTGCGGACAGTCCGTACCAAGAGACCCAGTACTTC. This codes for CASTQWPADSPYQETQYF.

CDR3 sequence reads: CASSQSGAPAPYEQYF. CDR3 DNA sequence: TGCGCCAGCAGTCAATCGGGAGCACCGGCCCCCTACGAGCAGTACTTC. The chain joins TRBV23-1 to TRBJ2-7; the D gene is possibly TRBD2 (5 bases). TRBV23-1 counts as an open reading frame of uncertain function. V was pared by 0 bases and J by 2 bases, with 14 bases between. The CDR3 spans 16 residues.

This clone was seen a handful of times. This chain connects TRBV4-1 to TRBJ2-1; TRBD2 aligns across 8 bases. This CDR3 is built from 15 residues. Germline V gene data show CDR1 as MGHRA and CDR2 as YSYEKL. The V segment lost 4 bases and the J segment 5 bases; nucleotides outside the gene matches: 7. CDR3 in amino acids: CASSRLLLADNEQFF. As DNA, the CDR3 is TGCGCCAGCAGCCGCCTCCTACTAGCGGACAATGAGCAGTTCTTC.